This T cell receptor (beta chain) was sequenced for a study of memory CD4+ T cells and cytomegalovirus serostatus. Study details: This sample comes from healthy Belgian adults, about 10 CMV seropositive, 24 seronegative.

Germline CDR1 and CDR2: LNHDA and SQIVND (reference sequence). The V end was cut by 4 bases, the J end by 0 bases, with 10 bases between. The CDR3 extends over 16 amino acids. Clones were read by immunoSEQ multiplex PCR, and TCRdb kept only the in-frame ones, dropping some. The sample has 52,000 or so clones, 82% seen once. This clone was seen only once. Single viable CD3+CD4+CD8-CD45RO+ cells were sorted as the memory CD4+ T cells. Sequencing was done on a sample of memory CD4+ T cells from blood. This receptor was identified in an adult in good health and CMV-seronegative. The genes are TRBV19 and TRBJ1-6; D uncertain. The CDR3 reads CASSKKDFSYNSPLHF. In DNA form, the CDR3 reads TGTGCCAGTAGTAAAAAGGACTTCTCCTATAATTCACCCCTCCACTTT.